These T cell receptor beta chains were read from a single sample in a study of immune characteristics of hereditary and idiopathic chronic pancreatitis. Profiling relied on immunoSEQ multiplex PCR, and the TCRdb table lists in-frame clones only, not all of them. The data contain roughly 14,000 clones, 73% of them singletons. The sample consisted of pancreas tissue with hereditary chronic pancreatitis. These receptors were taken from a human donor with chronic pancreatitis. CDR3s include the opening cysteine and the closing phenylalanine or tryptophan. D genes are given only for firm matches. Size values are once, few and many counts, or a class for expanded clones, and some rows have none.

size: -; J: TRBJ1-6; D: TRBD1; V: TRBV2; DNA: TGTGCCAGTTTCCTCCCCCAGGGGGAACCTTCACCCCTCCACTTT; CDR3: CASFLPQGEPSPLHF
size: -; J: TRBJ1-1; D: -; V: TRBV14; DNA: TGTGCCAGCAGCCACCGCACCAACAGAAATTGGATCACTGAAGCTTTCTTT; CDR3: CASSHRTNRNWITEAFF
size: -; J: TRBJ2-3; D: -; V: TRBV29-1; DNA: TGCAGCGTTGAAAAGCTACTGAAAGGGGGTACGCTGGATACGCAGTATTTT; CDR3: CSVEKLLKGGTLDTQYF
size: -; J: TRBJ2-3; D: -; V: TRBV27; DNA: TGTGCCAGCAGTTTATTGGGGATCGGCACAGATACGCAGTATTTT; CDR3: CASSLLGIGTDTQYF
size: -; J: TRBJ2-5; D: TRBD1; V: TRBV29-1; DNA: TGCAGCGTTGGGACAGGGGGAGAGACCCAGTACTTC; CDR3: CSVGTGGETQYF
size: -; J: TRBJ2-1; D: -; V: TRBV5-1; DNA: TGCGCCAGCAGCCCCCAGCCAGGGAGCTCCTACAATGAGCAGTTCTTC; CDR3: CASSPQPGSSYNEQFF
size: few; J: TRBJ1-2; D: TRBD1; V: TRBV30; DNA: TGTGCCTGGAACTCAGGGGGAGGCTATGGCTACACCTTC; CDR3: CAWNSGGGYGYTF
size: -; J: TRBJ2-7; D: -; V: TRBV4-1; DNA: TGCGCCAGCAGCCCCCTCGTGGGGAGCTCCTACGAGCAGTACTTC; CDR3: CASSPLVGSSYEQYF
size: -; J: TRBJ1-2; D: -; V: TRBV29-1; DNA: TGCAGCGTTGCCAAGCTAGACAACTATGGCTACACCTTC; CDR3: CSVAKLDNYGYTF
size: -; J: TRBJ2-5; D: TRBD1; V: TRBV5-1; DNA: TGCGCCAGCAGCCCTGGACAGGCTAAAGAGACCCAGTACTTC; CDR3: CASSPGQAKETQYF
size: few; J: TRBJ1-5; D: -; V: TRBV5-1; DNA: TGCGCCAGCAGCTTGGATTTTATGTCTCCCAATCAGCCCCAGCATTTT; CDR3: CASSLDFMSPNQPQHF
size: -; J: TRBJ2-1; D: TRBD2; V: TRBV5-1; DNA: TGCGCCAGCAGCTTCCTAGCGGCCTTCTCCTACAATGAGCAGTTCTTC; CDR3: CASSFLAAFSYNEQFF
size: -; J: TRBJ2-5; D: -; V: TRBV14; DNA: TGTGCCAGCAGCCAAGATTACGGGAGCGGCGAGACCCAGTACTTC; CDR3: CASSQDYGSGETQYF
size: -; J: TRBJ1-1; D: -; V: TRBV27; DNA: TGTGCCAGCAGTTTCAACGGACAGACTGAAGCTTTCTTT; CDR3: CASSFNGQTEAFF
size: -; J: TRBJ1-2; D: TRBD1; V: TRBV23-1; DNA: TGCGCCAGCAGTCCCTCGACAGGGAACTATGGCTACACCTTC; CDR3: CASSPSTGNYGYTF
size: -; J: TRBJ1-4; D: TRBD1; V: TRBV5-6; DNA: TGTGCCAGCAGCGACCGACAGGGGAGGGGGAAACTGTTTTTT; CDR3: CASSDRQGRGKLFF
size: -; J: TRBJ2-4; D: -; V: TRBV4-2; DNA: TGTGCCAGCAGCCAAGACCCTCTGCTAGTAGCCAAAAACATTCAGTACTTC; CDR3: CASSQDPLLVAKNIQYF